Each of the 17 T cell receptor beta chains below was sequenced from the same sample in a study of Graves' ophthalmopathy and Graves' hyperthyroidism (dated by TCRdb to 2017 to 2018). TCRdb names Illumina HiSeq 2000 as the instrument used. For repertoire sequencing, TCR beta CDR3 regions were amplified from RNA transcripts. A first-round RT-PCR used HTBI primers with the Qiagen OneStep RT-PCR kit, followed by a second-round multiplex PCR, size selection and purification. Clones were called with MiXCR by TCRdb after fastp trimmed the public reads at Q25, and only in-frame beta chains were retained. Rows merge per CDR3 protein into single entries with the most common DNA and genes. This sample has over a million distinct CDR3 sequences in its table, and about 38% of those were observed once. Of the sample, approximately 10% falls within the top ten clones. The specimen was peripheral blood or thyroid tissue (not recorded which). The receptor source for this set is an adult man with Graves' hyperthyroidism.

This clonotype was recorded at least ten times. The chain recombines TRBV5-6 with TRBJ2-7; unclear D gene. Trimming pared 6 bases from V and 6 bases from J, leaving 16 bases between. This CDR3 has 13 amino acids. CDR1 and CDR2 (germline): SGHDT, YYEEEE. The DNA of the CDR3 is TGTGCCAGCATCAGGCTGGCTTTCGGCGAGCAGTACTTC. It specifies CASIRLAFGEQYF. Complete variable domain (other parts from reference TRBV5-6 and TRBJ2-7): DAGVTQSPTHLIKTRGQQVTLRCSPKSGHDTVSWYQQALGQGPQFIFQYYEEEERQRGNFPDRFSGHQFPNYSSELNVNALLLGDSALYLCASIRLAFGEQYFGPGTRLTVT.

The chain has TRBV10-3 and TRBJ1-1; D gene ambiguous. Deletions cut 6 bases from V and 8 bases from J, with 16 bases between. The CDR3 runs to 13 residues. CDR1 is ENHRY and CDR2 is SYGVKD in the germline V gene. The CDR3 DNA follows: TGTGCCATCAGGAAGACACCGGGTGGAGAAGCTTTCTTT. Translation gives CAIRKTPGGEAFF.

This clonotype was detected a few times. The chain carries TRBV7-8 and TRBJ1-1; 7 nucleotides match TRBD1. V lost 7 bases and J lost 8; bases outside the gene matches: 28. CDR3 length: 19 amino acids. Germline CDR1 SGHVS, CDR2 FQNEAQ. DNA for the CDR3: TGTGCCAGCACTTTCCGGCGTTTAAGCACGGGCACAGGGGCGAAGGAAGCTTTCTTT. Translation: CASTFRRLSTGTGAKEAFF. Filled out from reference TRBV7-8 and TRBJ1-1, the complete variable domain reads GAGVSQSPRYKVAKRGQDVALRCDPISGHVSLFWYQQALGQGPEFLTYFQNEAQLDKSGLPSDRFFAERPEGSVSTLKIQRTQQEDSAVYLCASTFRRLSTGTGAKEAFFGQGTRLTVV.

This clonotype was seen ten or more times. The CDR3 DNA is TGTGCCATGGCGTCGCAGGCATTGGGGCCCCAGCATTTT. It translates to CAMASQALGPQHF. The chain links TRBV10-3 to TRBJ1-5, with unresolved D. The CDR3 runs 13 residues. The V end lost 9 bases, the J end lost 9 bases, and 18 bases lay between the germline ends. Germline V CDR1 and CDR2: ENHRY, SYGVKD.

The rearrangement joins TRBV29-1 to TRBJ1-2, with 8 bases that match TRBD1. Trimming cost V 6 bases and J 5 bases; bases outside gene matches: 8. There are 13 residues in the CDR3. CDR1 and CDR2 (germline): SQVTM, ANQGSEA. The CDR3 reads CSVFTGGYYGYTF. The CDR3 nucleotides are TGCAGCGTCTTCACAGGGGGGTATTATGGCTACACCTTC.

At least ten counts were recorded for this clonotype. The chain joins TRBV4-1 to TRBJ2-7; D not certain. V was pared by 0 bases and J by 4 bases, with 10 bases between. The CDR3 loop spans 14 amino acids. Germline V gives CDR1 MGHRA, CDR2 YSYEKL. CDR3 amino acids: CASSQDPQGYEQYF. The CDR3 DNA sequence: TGCGCCAGCAGCCAAGATCCCCAAGGGTACGAGCAGTACTTC.

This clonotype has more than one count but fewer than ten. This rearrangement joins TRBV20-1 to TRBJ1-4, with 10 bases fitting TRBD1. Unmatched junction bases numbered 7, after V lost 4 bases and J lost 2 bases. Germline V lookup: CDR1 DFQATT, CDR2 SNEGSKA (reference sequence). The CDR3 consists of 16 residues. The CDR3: CSAIRTGGRTNEKLFF. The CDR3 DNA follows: TGCAGTGCTATCCGGACAGGGGGTAGGACTAATGAAAAACTGTTTTTT.

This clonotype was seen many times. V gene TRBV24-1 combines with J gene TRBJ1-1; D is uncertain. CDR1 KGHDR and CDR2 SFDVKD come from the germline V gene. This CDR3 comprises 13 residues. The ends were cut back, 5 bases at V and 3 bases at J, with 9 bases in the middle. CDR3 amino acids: CATSAAGYTEAFF. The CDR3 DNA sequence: TGTGCCACCAGTGCCGCAGGATACACTGAAGCTTTCTTT.

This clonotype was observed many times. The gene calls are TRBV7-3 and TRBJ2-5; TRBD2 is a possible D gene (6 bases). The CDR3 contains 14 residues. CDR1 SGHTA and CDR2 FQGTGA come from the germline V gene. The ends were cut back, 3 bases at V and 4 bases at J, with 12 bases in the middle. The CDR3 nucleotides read TGTGCCAGCAGCTTCGGCGGGATAGGAGAGACCCAGTACTTC. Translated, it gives CASSFGGIGETQYF.

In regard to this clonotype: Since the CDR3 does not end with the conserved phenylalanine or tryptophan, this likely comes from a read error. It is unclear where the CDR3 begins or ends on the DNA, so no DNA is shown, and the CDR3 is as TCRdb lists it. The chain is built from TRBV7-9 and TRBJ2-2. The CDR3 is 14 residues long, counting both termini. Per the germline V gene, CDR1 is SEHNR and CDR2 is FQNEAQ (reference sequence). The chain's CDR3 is CASSKGRTPGSCFL.

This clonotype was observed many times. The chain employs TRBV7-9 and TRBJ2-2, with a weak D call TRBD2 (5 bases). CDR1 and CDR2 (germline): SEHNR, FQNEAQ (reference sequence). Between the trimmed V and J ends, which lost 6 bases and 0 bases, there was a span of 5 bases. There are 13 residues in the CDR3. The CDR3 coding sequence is TGTGCCAGCAGGAGGGCGAACACCGGGGAGCTGTTTTTT. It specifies CASRRANTGELFF. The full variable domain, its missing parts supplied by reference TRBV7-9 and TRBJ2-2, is DTGVSQNPRHKITKRGQNVTFRCDPISEHNRLYWYRQTLGQGPEFLTYFQNEAQLEKSRLLSDRFSAERPKGSFSTLEIQRTEQGDSAMYLCASRRANTGELFFGEGSRLTVL.

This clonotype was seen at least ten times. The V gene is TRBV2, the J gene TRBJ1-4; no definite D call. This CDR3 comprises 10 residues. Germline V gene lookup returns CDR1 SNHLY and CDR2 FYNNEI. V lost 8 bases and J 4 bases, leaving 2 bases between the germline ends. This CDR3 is CASFNEKLFF. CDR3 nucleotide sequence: TGTGCCAGCTTTAATGAAAAACTGTTTTTT.

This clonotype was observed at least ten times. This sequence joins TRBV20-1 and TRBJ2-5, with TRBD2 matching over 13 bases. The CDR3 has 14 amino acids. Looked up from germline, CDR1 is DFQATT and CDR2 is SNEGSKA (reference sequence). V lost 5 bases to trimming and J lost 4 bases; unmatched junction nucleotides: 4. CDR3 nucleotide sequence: TGCAGTGCTTACGGGACTAGCGGGATAGAGACCCAGTACTTC. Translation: CSAYGTSGIETQYF.

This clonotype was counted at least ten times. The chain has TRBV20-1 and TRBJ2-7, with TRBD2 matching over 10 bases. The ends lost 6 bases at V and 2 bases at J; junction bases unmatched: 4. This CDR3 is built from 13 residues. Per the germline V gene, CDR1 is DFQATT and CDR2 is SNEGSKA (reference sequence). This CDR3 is CSAPSGRAYEQYF. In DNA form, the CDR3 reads TGCAGTGCCCCGAGCGGGAGGGCCTACGAGCAGTACTTC.

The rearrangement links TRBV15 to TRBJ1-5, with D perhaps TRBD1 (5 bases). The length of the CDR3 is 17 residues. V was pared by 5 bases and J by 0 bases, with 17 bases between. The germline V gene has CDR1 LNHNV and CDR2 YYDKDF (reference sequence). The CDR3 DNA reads TGTGCCACCAGCGGCAAGGTAGGGGATCATAGCAATCAGCCCCAGCATTTT. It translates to CATSGKVGDHSNQPQHF.

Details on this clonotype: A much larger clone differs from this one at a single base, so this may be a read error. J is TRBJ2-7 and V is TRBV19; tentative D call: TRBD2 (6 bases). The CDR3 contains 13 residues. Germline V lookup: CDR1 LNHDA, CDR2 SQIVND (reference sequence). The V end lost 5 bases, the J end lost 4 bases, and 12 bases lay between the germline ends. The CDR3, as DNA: TGTGCCAGTAGTCCGGGAGAGATATACGAGCAGTACTTC. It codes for CASSPGEIYEQYF.

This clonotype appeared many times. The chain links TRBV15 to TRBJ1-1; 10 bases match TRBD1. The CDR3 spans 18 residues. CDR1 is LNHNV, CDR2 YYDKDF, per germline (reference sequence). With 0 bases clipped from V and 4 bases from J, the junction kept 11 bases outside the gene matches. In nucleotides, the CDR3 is TGTGCCACCAGCAGAGATGAGACAGGGGGCTGGTTGGGCACTGAAGCTTTCTTT. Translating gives CATSRDETGGWLGTEAFF.